The entry below describes one T cell receptor (beta chain). Its antigen is as yet unknown. The sample originates from a study of T cell repertoires in cytomegalovirus infection. Study at large: CMV infection together with matching HLA type was indicated by public TCR beta signatures. General study findings and limits: Dominating the ex vivo response were HLA-C-restricted CMV-specific TCR beta clonotypes.

V was shortened by 7 bases and J by 4 bases, with 17 bases between the two germline ends. This CDR3 has 15 residues. Each CDR3 protein gets one entry after TCRdb re-called the reads with MiXCR. The sample records some 700,000 distinct CDR3 sequences, about 30% being singletons. The sequenced sample was cultured PBMCs, obtained from culture after CMV antigen stimulation. The sequence derives from a human donor in good health (CMV status not recorded). Some clones in this sample may be carry-over from other donors' samples. This chain links TRBV12-3 or TRBV12-4 with TRBJ1-3, with unresolved D. The CDR3 nucleotides are TGTGCCAGCACCTCCGGGATATACGGAGGAAACACCATATATTTT. Its protein product is CASTSGIYGGNTIYF.